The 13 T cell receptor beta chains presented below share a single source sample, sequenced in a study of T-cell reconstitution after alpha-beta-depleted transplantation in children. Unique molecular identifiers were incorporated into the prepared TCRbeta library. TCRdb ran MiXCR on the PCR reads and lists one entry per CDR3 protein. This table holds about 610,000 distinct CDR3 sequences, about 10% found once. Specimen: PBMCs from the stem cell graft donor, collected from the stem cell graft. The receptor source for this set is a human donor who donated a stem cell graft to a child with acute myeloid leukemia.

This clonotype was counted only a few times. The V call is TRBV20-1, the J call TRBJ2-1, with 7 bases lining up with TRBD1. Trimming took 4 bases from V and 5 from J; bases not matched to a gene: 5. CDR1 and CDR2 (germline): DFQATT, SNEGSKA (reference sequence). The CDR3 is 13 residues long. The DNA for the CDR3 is TGCAGTGCTAAGGACAGGCTCCACAATGAGCAGTTCTTC. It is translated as CSAKDRLHNEQFF.

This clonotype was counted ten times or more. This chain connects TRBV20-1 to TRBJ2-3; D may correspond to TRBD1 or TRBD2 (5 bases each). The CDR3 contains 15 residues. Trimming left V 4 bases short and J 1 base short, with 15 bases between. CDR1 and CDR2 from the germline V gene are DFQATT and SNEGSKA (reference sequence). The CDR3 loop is CSAIPRGGRTDTQYF. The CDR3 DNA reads TGCAGTGCTATCCCGAGGGGCGGACGCACAGATACGCAGTATTTT.

In DNA, the CDR3 is TGCAGCGCCCGAGCCGGACTAACGAACACCGGGGAGCTGTTTTTT. It codes for CSARAGLTNTGELFF. The chain carries TRBV29-1 and TRBJ2-2; maybe TRBD2 (6 bases). CDR3 length: 15 amino acids. The V end was cut by 7 bases, the J end by 0 bases, with 15 bases between. CDR1 and CDR2 from the germline V gene are SQVTM and ANQGSEA.

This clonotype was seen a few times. The CDR3 is CASKSSGTGVGETQYF. CDR3 coding DNA: TGTGCCAGTAAATCCTCCGGGACAGGGGTCGGAGAGACCCAGTACTTC. The chain links TRBV19 to TRBJ2-5; 10 bases map to TRBD1. This CDR3 is built from 16 residues. Trimming cost V 7 bases and J 4 bases; bases outside gene matches: 12. From germline, CDR1 is LNHDA and CDR2 SQIVND (reference sequence).

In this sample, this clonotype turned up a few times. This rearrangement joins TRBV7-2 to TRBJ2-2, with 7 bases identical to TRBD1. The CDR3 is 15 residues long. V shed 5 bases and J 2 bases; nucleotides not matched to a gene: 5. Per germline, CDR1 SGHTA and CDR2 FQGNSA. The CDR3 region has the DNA TGTGCCAGCAGCGTGGACAGGATTAACACCGGGGAGCTGTTTTTT. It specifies CASSVDRINTGELFF.

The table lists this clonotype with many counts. CDR3 nucleotide sequence: TGTGCCAGCAAGACCGGGAGCAGTGGGCGCCCCCTCCACTTT. As protein: CASKTGSSGRPLHF. The gene calls are TRBV6-1 and TRBJ1-6; no reliable D call. Trimming shortened V by 7 bases and J by 13 bases, and 20 bases separated the two germline ends. Germline V gene data show CDR1 as MNHNS and CDR2 as SASEGT. This CDR3 contains 14 residues.

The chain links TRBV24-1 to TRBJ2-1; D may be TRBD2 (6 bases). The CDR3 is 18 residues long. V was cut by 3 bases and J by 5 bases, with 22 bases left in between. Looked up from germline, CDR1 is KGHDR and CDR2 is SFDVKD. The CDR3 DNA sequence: TGTGCCACCAGTGATCCGACCCGGTCCGGGACTCGTAACAATGAGCAGTTCTTC. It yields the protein CATSDPTRSGTRNNEQFF.

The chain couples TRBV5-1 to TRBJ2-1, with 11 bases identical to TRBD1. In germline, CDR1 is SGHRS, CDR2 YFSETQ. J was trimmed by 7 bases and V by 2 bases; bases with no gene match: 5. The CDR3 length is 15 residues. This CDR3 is CASSLGTGGINEQFF. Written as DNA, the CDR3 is TGCGCCAGCAGCTTAGGGACAGGGGGTATTAATGAGCAGTTCTTC.

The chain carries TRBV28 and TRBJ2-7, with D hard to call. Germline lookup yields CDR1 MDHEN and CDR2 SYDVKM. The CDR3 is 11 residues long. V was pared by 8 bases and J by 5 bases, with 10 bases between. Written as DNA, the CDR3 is TGTGCCAGCCTCGGCAATCACGAGCAGTACTTC. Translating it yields CASLGNHEQYF.

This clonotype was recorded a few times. The CDR3: CATALAGGGGANVLTF. Written as DNA, the CDR3 is TGTGCCACCGCTTTAGCGGGAGGAGGTGGGGCCAACGTCCTGACTTTC. V is TRBV6-2 or TRBV6-3 and J is TRBJ2-6, with TRBD2 matching 10 bases. The CDR3 is 16 amino acids. The V segment lost 10 bases and the J segment 3 bases; nucleotides outside the gene matches: 9. Looked up from germline, CDR1 is MNHEY and CDR2 is SVGEGT.

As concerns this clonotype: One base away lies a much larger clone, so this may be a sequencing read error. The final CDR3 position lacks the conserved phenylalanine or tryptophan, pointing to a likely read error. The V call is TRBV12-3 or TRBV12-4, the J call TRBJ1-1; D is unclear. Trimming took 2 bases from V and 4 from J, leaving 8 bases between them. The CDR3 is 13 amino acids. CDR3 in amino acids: CASSLMSGTEAFL. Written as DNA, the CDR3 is TGTGCCAGCAGTTTAATGAGTGGCACTGAAGCTTTCCTT.

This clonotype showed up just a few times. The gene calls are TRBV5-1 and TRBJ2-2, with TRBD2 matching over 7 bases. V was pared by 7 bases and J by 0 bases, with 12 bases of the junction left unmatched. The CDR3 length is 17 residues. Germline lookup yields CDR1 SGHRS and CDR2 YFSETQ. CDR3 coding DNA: TGCGCCAGCTTTCGGGGGGAGCGGCGACCGAACACCGGGGAGCTGTTTTTT. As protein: CASFRGERRPNTGELFF. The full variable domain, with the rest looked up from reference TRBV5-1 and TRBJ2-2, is KAGVTQTPRYLIKTRGQQVTLSCSPISGHRSVSWYQQTPGQGLQFLFEYFSETQRNKGNFPGRFSGRQFSNSRSEMNVSTLELGDSALYLCASFRGERRPNTGELFFGEGSRLTVL.

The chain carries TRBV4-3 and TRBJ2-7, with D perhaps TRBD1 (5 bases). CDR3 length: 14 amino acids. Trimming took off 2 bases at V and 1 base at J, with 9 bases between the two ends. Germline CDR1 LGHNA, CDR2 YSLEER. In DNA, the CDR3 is TGCGCCAGCAGCCAACACGCAGGGTCCTACGAGCAGTACTTC. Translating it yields CASSQHAGSYEQYF.